This T cell receptor beta chain was documented in a study of OX40 agonist ivuxolimab in advanced cancers. Autoimmune disease history or systemic immunosuppression led to patient exclusion. TCRdb's copy holds only in-frame clones and misses some; the assay was immunoSEQ multiplex PCR. Of tens of thousands of clones listed, under 90% are singletons. The material sequenced was CD4+ or CD8+ T cells sorted from blood, taken in a trial of the OX40 agonist ivuxolimab. The clonotype comes from an adult with an advanced solid tumor such as melanoma, head and neck, liver or kidney cancer.

The CDR3 coding sequence is TGTGCCAGTACCCCAAGGCCAGTTTTTAACACCGGGGAGCTGTTTTTT. Protein: CASTPRPVFNTGELFF. This chain joins TRBV19 and TRBJ2-2; D not resolved. Germline CDR1 and CDR2: LNHDA and SQIVND (reference sequence). The CDR3 consists of 16 residues. V was clipped by 7 bases and J by 2 bases, with 17 bases between them. The full variable domain, rest sourced from reference TRBV19 and TRBJ2-2, is DGGITQSPKYLFRKEGQNVTLSCEQNLNHDAMYWYRQDPGQGLRLIYYSQIVNDFQKGDIAEGYSVSREKKESFPLTVTSAQKNPTAFYLCASTPRPVFNTGELFFGEGSRLTVL.